This TCR beta chain emerged from a study of blood T cell repertoires in COVID-19. Study context: T cells, B-cell-depleted T cells, or PBMCs supplied cDNA or gDNA.

The CDR3 contains 17 residues. In germline, CDR1 is LGHDT, CDR2 YNNKEL (reference sequence). Between the trimmed V and J ends, which lost 0 bases and 8 bases, there was a span of 17 bases. Authors' processing steps: Amplifying reference gene primers gave estimates of nucleated cell counts. Sequenced by immunoSEQ multiplex PCR; TCRdb stores in-frame clones only, minus some. V and J calls and clone size are those listed in that table; D and trimming were worked out from the DNA. This sample carries roughly 250,000 clones, under 90% of them seen once, and the ten largest clones take under 3%. This chain uses TRBV3-1 (or the pseudogene TRBV3-2) with TRBJ1-6; perhaps TRBD1 as D (5 bases). This clonotype was sampled from a woman aged 60-75 years with active or convalescent COVID-19. Sequencing was done on a sample of peripheral blood. CDR3 bases: TGTGCCAGCAGCCAAGATCATTCAGGGAAGATGGATTCACCCCTCCACTTT. Translating gives CASSQDHSGKMDSPLHF.